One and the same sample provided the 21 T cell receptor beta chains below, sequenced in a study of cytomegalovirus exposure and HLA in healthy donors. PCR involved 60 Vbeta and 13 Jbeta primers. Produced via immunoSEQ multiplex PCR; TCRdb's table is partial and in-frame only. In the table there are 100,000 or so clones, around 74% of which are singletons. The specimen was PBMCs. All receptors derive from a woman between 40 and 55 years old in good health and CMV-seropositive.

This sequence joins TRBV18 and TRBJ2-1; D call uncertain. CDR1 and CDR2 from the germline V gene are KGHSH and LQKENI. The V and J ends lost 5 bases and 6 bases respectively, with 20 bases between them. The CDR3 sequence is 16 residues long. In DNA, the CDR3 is TGTGCCAGCTCAAACAGAGCAACATGGGCTGTCAATGAGCAGTTCTTC. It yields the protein CASSNRATWAVNEQFF.

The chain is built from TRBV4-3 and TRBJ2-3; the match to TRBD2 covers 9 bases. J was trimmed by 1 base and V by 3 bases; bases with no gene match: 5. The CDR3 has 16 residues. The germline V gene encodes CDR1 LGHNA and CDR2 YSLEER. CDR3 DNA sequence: TGCGCCAGCAGCCATATCAGCGGGGGGCGCACAGATACGCAGTATTTT. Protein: CASSHISGGRTDTQYF.

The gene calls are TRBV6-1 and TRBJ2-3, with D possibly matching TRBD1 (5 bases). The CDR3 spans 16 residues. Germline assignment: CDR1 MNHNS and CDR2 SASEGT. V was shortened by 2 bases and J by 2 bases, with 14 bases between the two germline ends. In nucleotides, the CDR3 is TGTGCCAGCAGTGAATTGGGGCAGAGTCCCACAGATACGCAGTATTTT. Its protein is CASSELGQSPTDTQYF.

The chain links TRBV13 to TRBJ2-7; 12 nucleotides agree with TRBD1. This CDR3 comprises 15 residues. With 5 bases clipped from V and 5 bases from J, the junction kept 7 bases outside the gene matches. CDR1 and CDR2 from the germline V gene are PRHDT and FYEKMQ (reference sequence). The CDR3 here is CASSNRDRGHNEQYF. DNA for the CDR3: TGTGCCAGCAGCAACCGGGACAGGGGGCATAACGAGCAGTACTTC.

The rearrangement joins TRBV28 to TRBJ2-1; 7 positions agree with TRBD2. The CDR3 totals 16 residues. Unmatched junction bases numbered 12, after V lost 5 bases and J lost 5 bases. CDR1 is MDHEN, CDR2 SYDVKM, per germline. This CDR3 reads CASSDPFRRGNNEQFF. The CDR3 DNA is TGTGCCAGCAGTGACCCTTTTCGGCGGGGGAACAATGAGCAGTTCTTC.

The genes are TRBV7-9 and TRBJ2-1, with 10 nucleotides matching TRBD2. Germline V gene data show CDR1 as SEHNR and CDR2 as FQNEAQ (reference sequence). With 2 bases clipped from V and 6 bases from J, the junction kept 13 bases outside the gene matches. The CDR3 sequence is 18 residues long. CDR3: CASSLLAGELLQTNEQFF. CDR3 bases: TGTGCCAGCAGCTTACTAGCGGGAGAACTTCTACAAACCAATGAGCAGTTCTTC.

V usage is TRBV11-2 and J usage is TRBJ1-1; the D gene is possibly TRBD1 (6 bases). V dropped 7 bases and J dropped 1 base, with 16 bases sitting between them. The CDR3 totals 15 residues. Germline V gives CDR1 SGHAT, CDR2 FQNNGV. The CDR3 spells CASIPWGQRNTEAFF. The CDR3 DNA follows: TGTGCCAGCATCCCCTGGGGACAAAGGAACACTGAAGCTTTCTTT.

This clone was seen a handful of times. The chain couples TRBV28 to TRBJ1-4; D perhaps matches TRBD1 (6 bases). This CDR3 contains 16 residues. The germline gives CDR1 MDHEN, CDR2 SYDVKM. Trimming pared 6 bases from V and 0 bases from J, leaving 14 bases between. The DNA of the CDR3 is TGTGCCAGCAGCCTAACAGGGCACGCAACTAATGAAAAACTGTTTTTT. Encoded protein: CASSLTGHATNEKLFF. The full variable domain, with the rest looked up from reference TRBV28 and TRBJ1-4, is DVKVTQSSRYLVKRTGEKVFLECVQDMDHENMFWYRQDPGLGLRLIYFSYDVKMKEKGDIPEGYSVSREKKERFSLILESASTNQTSMYLCASSLTGHATNEKLFFGSGTQLSVL.

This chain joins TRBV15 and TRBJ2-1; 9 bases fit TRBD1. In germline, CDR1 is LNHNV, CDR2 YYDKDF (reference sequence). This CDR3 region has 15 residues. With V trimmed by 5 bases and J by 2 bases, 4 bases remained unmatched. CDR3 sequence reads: CATSGQGMAYNEQFF. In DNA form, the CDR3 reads TGTGCCACCAGCGGACAGGGGATGGCCTACAATGAGCAGTTCTTC.

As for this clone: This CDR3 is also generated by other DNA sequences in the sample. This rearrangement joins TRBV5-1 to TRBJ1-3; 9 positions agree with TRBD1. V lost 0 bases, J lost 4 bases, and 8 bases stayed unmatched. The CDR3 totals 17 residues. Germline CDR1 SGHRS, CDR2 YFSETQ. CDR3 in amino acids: CASSLVGQGNSGNTIYF. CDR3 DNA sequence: TGCGCCAGCAGCTTGGTGGGACAGGGAAACTCCGGAAACACCATATATTTT.

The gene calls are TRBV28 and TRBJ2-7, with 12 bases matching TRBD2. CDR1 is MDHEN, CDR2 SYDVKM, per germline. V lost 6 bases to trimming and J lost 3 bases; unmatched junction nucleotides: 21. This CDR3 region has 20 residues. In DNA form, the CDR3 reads TGTGCCAGCAGGACGAGGTGGCCTAGCGGGAGGGCCTCGCGCTACTACGAGCAGTACTTC. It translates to CASRTRWPSGRASRYYEQYF.

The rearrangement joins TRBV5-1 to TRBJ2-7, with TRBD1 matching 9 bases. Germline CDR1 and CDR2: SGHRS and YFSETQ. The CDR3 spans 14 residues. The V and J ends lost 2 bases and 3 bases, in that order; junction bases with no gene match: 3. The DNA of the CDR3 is TGCGCCAGCAGCTTCGGGACAGGGCTCTACGAGCAGTACTTC. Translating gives CASSFGTGLYEQYF.

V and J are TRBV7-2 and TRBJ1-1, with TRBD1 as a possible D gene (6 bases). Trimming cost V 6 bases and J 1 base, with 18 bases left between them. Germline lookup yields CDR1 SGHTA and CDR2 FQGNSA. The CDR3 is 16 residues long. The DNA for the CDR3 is TGTGCCAGCAGTCCCCGGACAGTCCCGGGGAACACTGAAGCTTTCTTT. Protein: CASSPRTVPGNTEAFF.

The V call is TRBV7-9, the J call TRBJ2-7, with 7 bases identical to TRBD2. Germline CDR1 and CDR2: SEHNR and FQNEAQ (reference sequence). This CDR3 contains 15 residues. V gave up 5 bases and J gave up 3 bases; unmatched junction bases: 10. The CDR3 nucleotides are TGTGCCAGCAGCCACGTAGCGGGCCGGGTCTACGAGCAGTACTTC. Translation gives CASSHVAGRVYEQYF.

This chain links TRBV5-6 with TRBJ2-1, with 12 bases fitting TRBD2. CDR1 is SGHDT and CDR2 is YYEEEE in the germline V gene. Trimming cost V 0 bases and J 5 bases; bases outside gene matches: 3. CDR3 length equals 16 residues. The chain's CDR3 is CASSLVGLAGHNEQFF. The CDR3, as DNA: TGTGCCAGCAGCTTGGTCGGACTAGCGGGGCACAATGAGCAGTTCTTC.

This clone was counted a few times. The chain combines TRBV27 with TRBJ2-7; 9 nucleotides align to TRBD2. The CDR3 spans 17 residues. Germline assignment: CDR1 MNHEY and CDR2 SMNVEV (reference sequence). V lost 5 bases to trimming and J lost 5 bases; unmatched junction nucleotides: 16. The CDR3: CASSPPGGRGGQDEQYF. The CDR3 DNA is TGTGCCAGCAGTCCCCCCGGCGGGAGGGGGGGGCAGGACGAGCAGTACTTC.

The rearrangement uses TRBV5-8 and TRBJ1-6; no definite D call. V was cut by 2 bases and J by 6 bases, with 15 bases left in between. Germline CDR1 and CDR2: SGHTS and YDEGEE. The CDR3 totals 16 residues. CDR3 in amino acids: CASSFRSLGLNSPLHF. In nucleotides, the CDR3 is TGTGCCAGCAGCTTTCGTTCCCTGGGCCTTAATTCACCCCTCCACTTT.

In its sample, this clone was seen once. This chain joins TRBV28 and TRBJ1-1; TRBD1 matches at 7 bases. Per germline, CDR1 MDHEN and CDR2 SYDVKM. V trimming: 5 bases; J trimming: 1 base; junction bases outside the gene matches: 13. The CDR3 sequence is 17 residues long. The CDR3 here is CASSPHPGGGENTEAFF. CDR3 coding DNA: TGTGCCAGCAGTCCCCATCCAGGGGGAGGAGAGAACACTGAAGCTTTCTTT.

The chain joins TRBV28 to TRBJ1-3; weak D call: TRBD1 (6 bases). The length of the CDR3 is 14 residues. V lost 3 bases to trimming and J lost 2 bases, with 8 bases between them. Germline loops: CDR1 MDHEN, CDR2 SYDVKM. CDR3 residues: CASSLTGTGNTIYF. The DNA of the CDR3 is TGTGCCAGCAGTTTGACAGGTACTGGAAACACCATATATTTT.

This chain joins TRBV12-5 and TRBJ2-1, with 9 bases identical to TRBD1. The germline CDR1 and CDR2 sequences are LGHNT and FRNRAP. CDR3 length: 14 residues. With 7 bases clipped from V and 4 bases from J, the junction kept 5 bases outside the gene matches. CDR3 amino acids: CASVPGQGYNEQFF. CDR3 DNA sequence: TGTGCTAGTGTCCCGGGACAGGGTTACAATGAGCAGTTCTTC.

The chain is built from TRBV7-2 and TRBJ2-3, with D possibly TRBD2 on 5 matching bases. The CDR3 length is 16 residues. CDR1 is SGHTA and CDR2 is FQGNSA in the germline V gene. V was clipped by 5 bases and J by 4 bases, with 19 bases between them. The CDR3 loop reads CASSARSVGEADTQYF. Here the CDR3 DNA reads TGTGCCAGCAGCGCAAGGAGTGTCGGGGAAGCAGATACGCAGTATTTT. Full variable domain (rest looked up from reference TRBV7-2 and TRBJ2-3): GAGVSQSPSNKVTEKGKDVELRCDPISGHTALYWYRQSLGQGLEFLIYFQGNSAPDKSGLPSDRFSAERTGGSVSTLTIQRTQQEDSAVYLCASSARSVGEADTQYFGPGTRLTVL.